The 9 T cell receptor beta chains reported below all come from one sample, sequenced in a study of preoperative IRX-2 immunotherapy in early breast cancer. This sample's treatment: preoperative locoregional IRX-2 cytokine immunotherapy. The assay was immunoSEQ multiplex PCR, and TCRdb's table has in-frame clones only and misses some. The sample records under 30,000 clones, roughly 90% being singletons. The specimen was tumor tissue, collected after IRX-2 immunotherapy. The receptors stem from a human donor with breast cancer.

The chain recombines TRBV5-1 with TRBJ2-5, with D tentatively TRBD2 (5 bases). This CDR3 spans 12 amino acids. Per the germline V gene, CDR1 is SGHRS and CDR2 is YFSETQ. Trimming removed 1 base from V and 4 bases from J, with 5 bases in between. The chain's CDR3 is CASSLSGETQYF. In DNA form, the CDR3 reads TGCGCCAGCAGCTTGAGCGGAGAGACCCAGTACTTC.

The genes are TRBV10-1 and TRBJ1-1; D unclear. The V and J ends lost 6 bases and 7 bases respectively, with 15 bases between them. There are 13 residues in the CDR3. Germline CDR1 reads WNHNN; CDR2 reads SYGVQD (reference sequence). The CDR3 nucleotides read TGCGCCAGCAGCGGAAGCGGGAGGGATGAAGCTTTCTTT. Amino acid sequence: CASSGSGRDEAFF.

The chain recombines TRBV4-1 with TRBJ1-2; D gene uncertain. Germline CDR1 and CDR2: MGHRA and YSYEKL. This CDR3 contains 12 residues. V lost 4 bases and J lost 4, with 7 bases in between. The CDR3 is CASSPGVYGYTF. In nucleotides, the CDR3 is TGCGCCAGCAGCCCGGGCGTCTATGGCTACACCTTC.

This sequence joins TRBV7-9 and TRBJ1-2, with D unclear. V lost 1 base, J lost 14 bases, and 20 bases lay in between. CDR3 size: 14 residues. Germline CDR1 SEHNR, CDR2 FQNEAQ (reference sequence). The CDR3 reads CASSLVNLLAEETF. In DNA, the CDR3 is TGTGCCAGCAGCTTAGTGAACCTTTTGGCAGAGGAGACCTTC.

The CDR3 here is CASSQTGGGYTF. CDR3 sequence (DNA): TGCGCCAGCAGCCAGACAGGGGGAGGCTACACCTTC. The rearrangement uses TRBV5-1 and TRBJ1-2; TRBD1 aligns across 9 bases. J lost 8 bases, V lost 4 bases, and 3 bases had no gene match. Germline assignment: CDR1 SGHRS and CDR2 YFSETQ. The CDR3 is made up of 12 amino acids. Drawing the rest from reference TRBV5-1 and TRBJ1-2, the complete variable domain is KAGVTQTPRYLIKTRGQQVTLSCSPISGHRSVSWYQQTPGQGLQFLFEYFSETQRNKGNFPGRFSGRQFSNSRSEMNVSTLELGDSALYLCASSQTGGGYTFGSGTRLTVV.

The chain combines TRBV27 with TRBJ1-6, with D possibly being TRBD1 (6 bases). Between the trimmed V and J ends, which lost 6 bases and 6 bases, there was a span of 15 bases. CDR1 and CDR2 from the germline V gene are MNHEY and SMNVEV (reference sequence). The CDR3 is made up of 15 amino acids. The CDR3 nucleotides read TGTGCCAGCAGGGATCAGGGGCCACTTAATTCACCCCTCCACTTT. This sequence encodes CASRDQGPLNSPLHF.

The chain joins TRBV4-2 to TRBJ2-3; possible D gene TRBD2, 6 bases. This CDR3 has 16 amino acids. Germline V gives CDR1 LGHNA, CDR2 YNFKEQ. Trimming left V 0 bases short and J 2 bases short, with 12 bases between. The CDR3 region is CASSQDGAGSTDTQYF. CDR3 nucleotide sequence: TGTGCCAGCAGCCAAGACGGCGCGGGGTCCACAGATACGCAGTATTTT.

The chain carries TRBV2 and TRBJ2-1; D might be TRBD1 (5 bases). The CDR3 is made up of 16 amino acids. Germline V CDR1 and CDR2: SNHLY, FYNNEI. V was shortened by 6 bases and J by 0 bases, with 15 bases between the two germline ends. The CDR3 loop is CASRDPRGSSYNEQFF. CDR3 in DNA: TGTGCCAGCAGGGACCCTAGGGGCAGCTCCTACAATGAGCAGTTCTTC.

This clone was seen a single time. The chain is built from TRBV18 and TRBJ2-1; weak D call: TRBD2 (5 bases). CDR1 is KGHSH and CDR2 is LQKENI in the germline V gene. This CDR3 spans 15 amino acids. The V and J ends lost 3 bases and 5 bases respectively, with 14 bases between them. The CDR3 loop reads CASSPSGNSNNEQFF. The CDR3 DNA is TGTGCCAGCTCACCGTCCGGGAACAGTAACAATGAGCAGTTCTTC.